This T cell receptor beta chain was profiled in a study of OX40 agonist ivuxolimab in advanced cancers. The data were produced by immunoSEQ multiplex PCR, yet TCRdb's version contains in-frame clones alone and is incomplete. The data contain about 99,000 clones, roughly nine tenths of them singletons. This receptor was identified in an adult with an advanced solid tumor such as melanoma, head and neck, liver or kidney cancer. The specimen was CD4+ or CD8+ T cells sorted from blood, collected in a trial of the OX40 agonist ivuxolimab.

Written as DNA, the CDR3 is TGTGCCAGCAGTCTGGGGACAGCTTTAGGCTACACCTTC. It translates to CASSLGTALGYTF. The gene calls are TRBV28 and TRBJ1-2, with 7 positions matching TRBD1. V trimming: 5 bases; J trimming: 8 bases; junction bases outside the gene matches: 8. The CDR3 extends over 13 amino acids. Germline CDR1 is MDHEN and CDR2 is SYDVKM.